This passage covers 10 T cell receptor beta chains from one sample sequenced in a study of T cell repertoires in cytomegalovirus infection. TCRdb passed the reads through MiXCR, listing each CDR3 protein once. Here the sample spans 250,000 to 350,000 distinct CDR3 sequences, roughly 25% being singletons. The sequencing input was PBMCs. All receptors come from a human donor in good health (CMV status not recorded). Some clones in this sample may be carry-over from other donors' samples.

This clonotype was seen ten or more times. This chain links TRBV7-2 with TRBJ1-1, with D hard to call. V lost 3 bases and J 4 bases, leaving 12 bases between the germline ends. The germline V gene encodes CDR1 SGHTA and CDR2 FQGNSA. The CDR3 extends over 14 amino acids. The CDR3 DNA sequence: TGTGCCAGCAGCTTGCAAGGTTTTGGCACTGAAGCTTTCTTT. Translated: CASSLQGFGTEAFF.

The chain combines TRBV6-6 with TRBJ1-5; D is ambiguous. CDR1 and CDR2 from the germline V gene are MNHNY and SVGAGI (reference sequence). This CDR3 region has 14 residues. V was cut by 2 bases and J by 6 bases, with 11 bases left in between. This CDR3 reads CASSYHPNGQPQHF. DNA for the CDR3: TGTGCCAGCAGTTACCACCCCAATGGTCAGCCCCAGCATTTT.

This clonotype appeared many times. This chain joins TRBV7-2 and TRBJ2-7; no definite D call. The CDR3 consists of 13 residues. The V end lost 2 bases, the J end lost 5 bases, and 10 bases lay between the germline ends. The germline CDR1 and CDR2 sequences are SGHTA and FQGNSA. The CDR3 sequence is CASSLYVSDEQYF. The CDR3 nucleotides read TGTGCCAGCAGCTTATATGTCAGTGACGAGCAGTACTTC.

This chain connects TRBV19 to TRBJ2-1; D unresolved. The germline V gene encodes CDR1 LNHDA and CDR2 SQIVND (reference sequence). The CDR3 runs to 13 residues. Trimming took off 6 bases at V and 4 bases at J, with 10 bases between the two ends. The CDR3 spells CASSTYMYNEQFF. The CDR3 DNA is TGTGCCAGTAGCACCTATATGTACAATGAGCAGTTCTTC.

This clonotype was seen a few times. The chain employs TRBV10-3 and TRBJ2-1, with a possible D match to TRBD1 (5 bases). The germline V gene encodes CDR1 ENHRY and CDR2 SYGVKD. V was pared by 6 bases and J by 1 base, with 16 bases between. The CDR3 covers 16 residues. CDR3 amino acids: CAISPSNKGSYNEQFF. CDR3 nucleotides: TGTGCCATCAGCCCGTCCAACAAGGGGTCCTACAATGAGCAGTTCTTC.

This chain connects TRBV28 to TRBJ1-1; D not resolved. With 1 base removed from V and 1 base from J, the gap between germline ends came to 7 bases. Germline CDR1 is MDHEN and CDR2 is SYDVKM. The CDR3 has 14 residues. The chain's CDR3 is CASSLFQKNTEAFF. The CDR3 nucleotides are TGTGCCAGCAGTTTATTCCAGAAGAACACTGAAGCTTTCTTT.

The chain combines TRBV14 with TRBJ1-1; TRBD1 is a possible D gene (5 bases). Germline values: CDR1 SGHDN, CDR2 FVKESK. CDR3 length equals 13 residues. Trimming removed 5 bases at V and 1 base at J, with 8 bases between. CDR3 in DNA: TGTGCCAGCAGCGTGCAGGGGAACACTGAAGCTTTCTTT. The encoded protein is CASSVQGNTEAFF.

The chain couples TRBV10-3 to TRBJ2-1, with 7 bases matching TRBD1. The junction had 7 bases not matched to a gene; V was cut back by 6 bases and J by 8 bases. The V gene's germline CDR1 is ENHRY and CDR2 SYGVKD. This CDR3 contains 13 residues. The CDR3 region has the DNA TGTGCCATCAGCCAACAGGGGAAGGATGAGCAGTTCTTC. It is translated as CAISQQGKDEQFF.

This clonotype was counted only a few times. This sequence joins TRBV19 and TRBJ1-1; D is possibly TRBD1 (5 bases). Germline V gene data show CDR1 as LNHDA and CDR2 as SQIVND (reference sequence). This CDR3 has 13 amino acids. Deletions cut 9 bases from V and 1 base from J, with 12 bases between. The CDR3 DNA follows: TGTGCCAGCTCTATTACAGGGAACACTGAAGCTTTCTTT. Translated, it gives CASSITGNTEAFF. The whole variable domain, filled in from reference TRBV19 and TRBJ1-1, reads DGGITQSPKYLFRKEGQNVTLSCEQNLNHDAMYWYRQDPGQGLRLIYYSQIVNDFQKGDIAEGYSVSREKKESFPLTVTSAQKNPTAFYLCASSITGNTEAFFGQGTRLTVV.

The V and J genes are TRBV20-1 and TRBJ1-6, with D possibly TRBD1 on 5 matching bases. Per the germline V gene, CDR1 is DFQATT and CDR2 is SNEGSKA (reference sequence). Trimming removed 5 bases from V and 6 bases from J, with 14 bases in between. This CDR3 has 14 amino acids. The CDR3 DNA reads as TGCAGTGCTCTCTTGGGGGGGGGTAATTCACCCCTCCACTTT. This codes for CSALLGGGNSPLHF.